This T cell receptor beta chain was obtained from a study of blood T cell repertoires in COVID-19. Study information: Samples of COVID-19 (acute and convalescent) were obtained from the United States, Italy and Spain. The cDNA or gDNA used as material had been derived from T cells, B-cell-depleted T cells, or PBMCs.

Under the authors' procedure: Nucleated cell counts were estimated from reference gene primer amplification. Method: immunoSEQ multiplex PCR; TCRdb's copy keeps in-frame clones and lacks some. From that table come the V and J calls and clone size; the DNA was used to work out D and trimming. The sample has approximately 150,000 clones; approximately 85% are singletons. CDR1 is SGHRS, CDR2 YFSETQ, per germline. Deletions cut 0 bases from V and 4 bases from J, with 10 bases between. CDR3 length: 15 residues. Sequenced material: peripheral blood. The sequence derives from an older woman with COVID-19, enrolled during active disease. The chain combines TRBV5-1 with TRBJ2-2; tentative D call: TRBD2 (6 bases). The CDR3 DNA is TGCGCCAGCAGCTTGGCGGTCGGGGGCACCGGGGAGCTGTTTTTT. It is translated as CASSLAVGGTGELFF.